This TCR beta chain was profiled in a study of CD8 T cells in ankylosing spondylitis. MiXCR, run by TCRdb on the 5' RACE reads, gives a single entry per CDR3 protein. The sample has 450,000 to 550,000 distinct CDR3 sequences; 5.3% are singletons. This clonotype has a count of ten or more. Its antigen remains unknown. Germline CDR1 and CDR2: MNHNS and SASEGT. The CDR3 has 15 amino acids. V lost 8 bases, J lost 0 bases, and 15 bases lay in between. Notes on the study in general: Made up of about eight highly homologous variants, a TCR beta motif appeared characteristic of ankylosing spondylitis blood.

This receptor was taken from a male donor with ankylosing spondylitis. Sequencing was carried out using blood, either unsorted or a sorted T cell fraction (not recorded which). V gene TRBV6-1 combines with J gene TRBJ2-3; D possibly corresponds to TRBD2 (6 bases). CDR3 in DNA: TGTGCCAGCCCAGGTGGAGGGGCTAGCACAGATACGCAGTATTTT. Translation gives CASPGGGASTDTQYF.